The 18 T cell receptor beta chains in this list originate from one sample, sequenced in a study of shared clonotypes between healthy human individuals (dated by TCRdb to the early 2020s). The library came from the immunoSEQ multiplex PCR assay. TCRdb stores this immuneACCESS table with in-frame sequences only. Part of the clones is absent; in the studies checked, under half of the shortfall reflects unresolved V genes, and no reason is known for the rest. This sample gives more than 2 million clones in total; roughly 95% of them show up just once. About 0.13% of the sample belongs to the ten largest clones. The sample taken for sequencing was naive CD4+ T cells sorted from blood. The cell subset or site label corresponds to: CD45RA+ positively selected. These receptors all come from a man between 18 and 29 years old in good health.

This rearrangement joins TRBV9 to TRBJ2-2; D remains ambiguous. The ends were cut back, 1 base at V and 1 base at J, with 5 bases in the middle. In germline, CDR1 is SGDLS, CDR2 YYNGEE. This CDR3 has 14 residues. The CDR3 reads CASSVLGNTGELFF. The CDR3 bases are TGTGCCAGCAGCGTATTAGGGAACACCGGGGAGCTGTTTTTT.

This chain joins TRBV27 and TRBJ1-1; D unclear. In germline, CDR1 is MNHEY, CDR2 SMNVEV (reference sequence). V dropped 5 bases and J dropped 2 bases, with 9 bases sitting between them. The CDR3 loop spans 13 amino acids. The CDR3 protein is CASSPNANTEAFF. Written as DNA, the CDR3 is TGTGCCAGCAGTCCTAACGCTAACACTGAAGCTTTCTTT.

This clone was counted a single time. V is TRBV5-8 and J is TRBJ2-7; D not certain. The length of the CDR3 is 14 residues. V was shortened by 6 bases and J by 6 bases, with 19 bases between the two germline ends. Per germline, CDR1 SGHTS and CDR2 YDEGEE. Written as DNA, the CDR3 is TGTGCCAGCACCCTGCTAGGGCAGCACTCCGAGCAGTACTTC. Translating it yields CASTLLGQHSEQYF.

V is TRBV7-8 and J is TRBJ2-1; 9 bases agree with TRBD2. The length of the CDR3 is 15 residues. The junction had 7 bases not matched to a gene; V was cut back by 2 bases and J by 8 bases. Germline V CDR1 and CDR2: SGHVS, FQNEAQ. CDR3: CASSLRPAGGYEQFF. CDR3 DNA: TGTGCCAGCAGCTTACGCCCAGCGGGAGGATATGAGCAGTTCTTC. Together with reference TRBV7-8 and TRBJ2-1, the CDR3 gives the full variable domain: GAGVSQSPRYKVAKRGQDVALRCDPISGHVSLFWYQQALGQGPEFLTYFQNEAQLDKSGLPSDRFFAERPEGSVSTLKIQRTQQEDSAVYLCASSLRPAGGYEQFFGPGTRLTVL.

This sequence joins TRBV11-2 and TRBJ1-6, with D possibly being TRBD1 (6 bases). Germline values: CDR1 SGHAT, CDR2 FQNNGV. The CDR3 has 16 amino acids. Deletions cut 5 bases from V and 9 bases from J, with 20 bases between. The CDR3 region is CASSTRQLMGASPLHF. The CDR3 nucleotides are TGTGCCAGCAGCACAAGACAGTTGATGGGGGCTTCACCCCTCCACTTT.

The chain uses TRBV5-1 and TRBJ2-5, with TRBD2 matching over 15 bases. There are 16 residues in the CDR3. Germline lookup yields CDR1 SGHRS and CDR2 YFSETQ. Trimming at V came to 4 bases and at J to 4 bases, leaving 5 bases not matched to a gene. The CDR3 sequence is CASSGTSGGFGETQYF. The CDR3 DNA follows: TGCGCCAGCAGCGGGACTAGCGGGGGGTTCGGAGAGACCCAGTACTTC.

The genes are TRBV18 and TRBJ1-6; 7 bases align to TRBD1. Germline trimming cut 2 bases from V and 0 bases from J; bases unmatched to any gene: 13. Germline CDR1 reads KGHSH; CDR2 reads LQKENI. The length of the CDR3 is 20 residues. The CDR3 nucleotides read TGTGCCAGCTCACCAACAGCCCGACAGGGCCTAAGCTCCTATAATTCACCCCTCCACTTT. Translated, it gives CASSPTARQGLSSYNSPLHF.

The V and J genes are TRBV7-3 and TRBJ2-6; possibly TRBD1 for D (6 bases). The germline V and J ends were trimmed by 5 bases and 4 bases, with 12 bases remaining between them. This CDR3 is 15 amino acids long. Germline V lookup: CDR1 SGHTA, CDR2 FQGTGA. DNA for the CDR3: TGTGCCAGCAGCCCGTCAGGGGCCGGGGCCAACGTCCTGACTTTC. Translation gives CASSPSGAGANVLTF.

V gene TRBV5-1 combines with J gene TRBJ2-3; perhaps TRBD1 as D (6 bases). This CDR3 has 15 residues. Trimming took off 4 bases at V and 5 bases at J, with 17 bases between the two ends. CDR1 is SGHRS, CDR2 YFSETQ, per germline. CDR3 loop: CASSPRGFAEDTQYF. The CDR3 DNA follows: TGCGCCAGCAGCCCGAGGGGGTTTGCCGAAGATACGCAGTATTTT.

The rearrangement joins TRBV18 to TRBJ2-7; either TRBD1 or TRBD2 may fit D (5 bases each). The length of the CDR3 is 13 residues. V lost 5 bases, J lost 6 bases, and 14 bases lay in between. The germline CDR1 and CDR2 sequences are KGHSH and LQKENI. The CDR3 sequence: CASSSRDQTEQYF. The CDR3 nucleotides are TGTGCCAGCTCATCGAGGGACCAAACCGAGCAGTACTTC.

The gene calls are TRBV30 and TRBJ2-1; TRBD2 might be the D (5 bases). From germline, CDR1 is GTSNPN and CDR2 SVGIG (reference sequence). The CDR3 is 16 residues long. V was shortened by 0 bases and J by 3 bases, with 15 bases between the two germline ends. The CDR3 loop is CAWSVPGKRVYNEQFF. As DNA, the CDR3 is TGTGCCTGGAGTGTACCCGGGAAGAGGGTCTACAATGAGCAGTTCTTC.

CDR3 in amino acids: CAWSVWSNIQYF. The CDR3 nucleotides read TGTGCCTGGAGTGTTTGGTCCAACATTCAGTACTTC. V and J are TRBV30 and TRBJ2-4; no clear D. The length of the CDR3 is 12 residues. Trimming removed 0 bases at V and 7 bases at J, with 7 bases between. Germline V CDR1 and CDR2: GTSNPN, SVGIG (reference sequence).

The rearrangement links TRBV7-9 to TRBJ2-3; weak D call: TRBD1 (5 bases). This CDR3 has 16 residues. CDR1 is SEHNR, CDR2 FQNEAQ, per germline (reference sequence). Trimming took off 1 base at V and 4 bases at J, with 15 bases between the two ends. The CDR3 sequence: CASSLGGKRRPDTQYF. The CDR3 DNA is TGTGCCAGCAGCTTAGGGGGCAAACGTCGTCCAGATACGCAGTATTTT.

This chain connects TRBV2 to TRBJ2-1; TRBD2 agrees at 10 bases. Germline assignment: CDR1 SNHLY and CDR2 FYNNEI. This CDR3 region has 16 residues. After removal of 4 bases from V and 6 bases from J, the junction contained 9 bases not matched to a gene. This CDR3 is CASSGAGGLLGNEQFF. Written as DNA, the CDR3 is TGTGCCAGCAGTGGAGCGGGGGGGCTCTTGGGCAATGAGCAGTTCTTC.

This chain links TRBV6-6 with TRBJ2-1; TRBD2 matches at 9 bases. Losses at the gene ends were 6 bases for V and 12 bases for J; bases not matched to a gene: 12. Germline loops: CDR1 MNHNY, CDR2 SVGAGI (reference sequence). The CDR3 extends over 14 amino acids. CDR3 coding DNA: TGTGCCAGCAGCCCTAGCGGGGCCGTGGGGGGGCAGTTCTTC. It is translated as CASSPSGAVGGQFF.

The chain is built from TRBV7-2 and TRBJ1-2, with 7 bases identical to TRBD1. With 5 bases clipped from V and 4 bases from J, the junction kept 7 bases outside the gene matches. From germline, CDR1 is SGHTA and CDR2 FQGNSA. The CDR3 covers 14 residues. CDR3 region: CASSPPAGGYGYTF. In nucleotides, the CDR3 is TGTGCCAGCAGCCCCCCGGCAGGGGGCTATGGCTACACCTTC.

This CDR3 is CASSILRDSSYEQYF. CDR3 in DNA: TGTGCCAGCTCAATCCTCCGGGACAGTTCCTACGAGCAGTACTTC. The chain is built from TRBV18 and TRBJ2-7; TRBD1 aligns across 7 bases. This CDR3 spans 15 amino acids. In germline, CDR1 is KGHSH, CDR2 LQKENI. The junction had 8 bases not matched to a gene; V was cut back by 5 bases and J by 1 base.

V is TRBV28 and J is TRBJ1-3; D is perhaps TRBD1 (5 bases). CDR3 size: 15 residues. With 6 bases removed from V and 4 bases from J, the gap between germline ends came to 16 bases. CDR1 and CDR2 (germline): MDHEN, SYDVKM. The CDR3 loop reads CASSLGWGSGNTIYF. Here the CDR3 DNA reads TGTGCCAGCAGCCTAGGGTGGGGGAGCGGAAACACCATATATTTT.